The sequence of this TCR beta chain was determined in a study of T cells after yellow fever vaccination. Findings and limits, study-wide: Though it reached lower strength, the secondary response hit its peak faster, day 5 versus 15. Overall, a small share of clonotypes was seen in both CD4 and CD8 compartments.

This clonotype occurred a few times. As yet, its antigen is unknown. This CDR3 has 14 residues. In germline, CDR1 is SGHTA, CDR2 FQGNSA. Trimming stripped 7 bases from V and 2 bases from J, with 13 bases between. From the 5' RACE reads, TCRdb called clonotypes with MiXCR, one entry per CDR3 protein. The data hold over 150,000 distinct CDR3 sequences, with approximately 6.2% observed a single time. The sequencing here drew on CD4+ T cells sorted from PBMCs, taken on the day of the first yellow fever vaccination. The chain has TRBV7-2 and TRBJ2-3, with a tentative D call TRBD2 (5 bases). This TCR came from a man between 18 and 35 years old who received the YFV17D yellow fever vaccine. The CDR3 region is CASKTMLDTDTQYF. The CDR3 region has the DNA TGTGCCAGCAAGACTATGCTAGACACAGATACGCAGTATTTT.